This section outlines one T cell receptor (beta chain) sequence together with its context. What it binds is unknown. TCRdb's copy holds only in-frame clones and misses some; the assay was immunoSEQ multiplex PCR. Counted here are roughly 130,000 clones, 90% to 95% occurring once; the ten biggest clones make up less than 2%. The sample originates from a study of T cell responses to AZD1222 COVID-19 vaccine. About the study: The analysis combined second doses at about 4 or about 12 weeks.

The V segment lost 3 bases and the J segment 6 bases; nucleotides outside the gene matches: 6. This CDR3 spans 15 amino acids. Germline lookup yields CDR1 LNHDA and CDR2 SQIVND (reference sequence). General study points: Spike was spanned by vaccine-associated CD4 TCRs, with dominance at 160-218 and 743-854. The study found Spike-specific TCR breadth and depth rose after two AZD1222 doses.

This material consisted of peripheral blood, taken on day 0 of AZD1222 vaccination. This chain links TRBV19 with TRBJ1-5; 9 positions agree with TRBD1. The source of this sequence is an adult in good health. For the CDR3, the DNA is TGTGCCAGTAGTATGGCGGGACAGGGTGGTCAGCCCCAGCATTTT. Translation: CASSMAGQGGQPQHF.